The clone carrying this TCR beta chain was found a few times. Its target is not known. This specimen belongs to a study of spatial heterogeneity in lung cancer. Stated time point: sample taken at primary tumor resection. Samples were obtained from around 72 donors, all untreated early-stage non-small cell lung cancer patients. Whole RNA obtained from tumor, nontumor lung or frozen PBMC underwent sequencing without sorting. Points from the study as a whole: Ubiquitous expanded tumor TCRs were observed in blood more at resection than follow-up.

Germline V gene lookup returns CDR1 SGHNT and CDR2 YYREEE (reference sequence). Unmatched junction bases numbered 4, after V lost 4 bases and J lost 5 bases. The CDR3 is 13 residues long. In the library, each TCR cDNA molecule bore its own unique molecular identifier. Each CDR3 protein is one row after TCRdb ran MiXCR on the 5' RACE reads. The sample holds 35,000 to 45,000 distinct CDR3 sequences, about 7.7% seen once. Sample: PBMCs, taken at surgery. This chain uses TRBV5-4 with TRBJ2-5; 8 bases line up with TRBD1. The sequence was obtained from a female donor with early-stage non-small cell lung cancer. CDR3 amino acids: CASSPDRDETQYF. The CDR3 bases are TGTGCCAGCAGCCCGGACAGGGACGAGACCCAGTACTTC.